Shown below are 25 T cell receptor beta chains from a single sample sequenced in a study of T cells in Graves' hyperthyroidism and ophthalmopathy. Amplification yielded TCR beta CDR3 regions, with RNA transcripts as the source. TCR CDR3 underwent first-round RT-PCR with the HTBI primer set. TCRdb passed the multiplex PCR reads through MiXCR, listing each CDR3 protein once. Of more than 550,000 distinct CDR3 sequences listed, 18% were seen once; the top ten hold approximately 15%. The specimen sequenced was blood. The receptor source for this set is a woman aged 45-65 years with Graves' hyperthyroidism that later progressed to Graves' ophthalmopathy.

DNA for the CDR3: TGCAGTGCTAAGACAGGGACCTGGGGCACTGAAGCTTTCTTT. It specifies CSAKTGTWGTEAFF. The V and J genes are TRBV20-1 and TRBJ1-1; 7 nucleotides line up with TRBD1. The germline gives CDR1 DFQATT, CDR2 SNEGSKA (reference sequence). V was clipped by 4 bases and J by 4 bases; unmatched bases: 9. This CDR3 contains 14 residues.

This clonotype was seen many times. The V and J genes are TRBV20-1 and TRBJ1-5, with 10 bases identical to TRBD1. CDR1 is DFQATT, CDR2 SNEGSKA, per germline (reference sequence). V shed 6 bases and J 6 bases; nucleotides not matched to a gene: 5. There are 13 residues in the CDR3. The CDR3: CSAQTGGGQPQHF. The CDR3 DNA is TGCAGTGCCCAGACAGGGGGCGGTCAGCCCCAGCATTTT.

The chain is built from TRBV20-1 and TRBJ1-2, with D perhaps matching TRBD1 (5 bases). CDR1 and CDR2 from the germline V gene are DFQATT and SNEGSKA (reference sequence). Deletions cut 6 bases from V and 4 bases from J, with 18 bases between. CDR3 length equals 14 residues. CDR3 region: CSAPRSREGYGYTF. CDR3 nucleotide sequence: TGCAGTGCGCCTCGGAGCAGGGAGGGCTATGGCTACACCTTC.

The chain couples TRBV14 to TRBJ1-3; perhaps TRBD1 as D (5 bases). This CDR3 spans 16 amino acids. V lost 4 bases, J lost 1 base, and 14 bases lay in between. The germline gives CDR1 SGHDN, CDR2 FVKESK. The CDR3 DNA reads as TGTGCCAGCAGCCGACCACAGGCGTCATCTGGAAACACCATATATTTT. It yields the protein CASSRPQASSGNTIYF.

CDR3 amino acids: CASSVAWGNYGYTF. Written as DNA, the CDR3 is TGTGCCAGCAGCGTAGCGTGGGGGAACTATGGCTACACCTTC. The chain joins TRBV9 to TRBJ1-2; D is possibly TRBD1 (5 bases). V lost 0 bases and J lost 2, with 8 bases in between. This CDR3 contains 14 residues. Germline V lookup: CDR1 SGDLS, CDR2 YYNGEE.

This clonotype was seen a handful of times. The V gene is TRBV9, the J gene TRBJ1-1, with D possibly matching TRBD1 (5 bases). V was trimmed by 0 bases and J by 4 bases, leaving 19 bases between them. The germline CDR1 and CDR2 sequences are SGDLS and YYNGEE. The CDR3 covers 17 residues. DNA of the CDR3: TGTGCCAGCAGCGTAGGGGGCAGGGACGCGGCAGCCACTGAAGCTTTCTTT. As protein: CASSVGGRDAAATEAFF.

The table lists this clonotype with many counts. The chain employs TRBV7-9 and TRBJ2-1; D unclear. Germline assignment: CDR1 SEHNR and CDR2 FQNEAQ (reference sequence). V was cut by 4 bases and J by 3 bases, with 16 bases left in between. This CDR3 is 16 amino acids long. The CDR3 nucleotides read TGTGCCAGCAGCTCCCGAGATGGACCAAACTACAATGAGCAGTTCTTC. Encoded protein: CASSSRDGPNYNEQFF.

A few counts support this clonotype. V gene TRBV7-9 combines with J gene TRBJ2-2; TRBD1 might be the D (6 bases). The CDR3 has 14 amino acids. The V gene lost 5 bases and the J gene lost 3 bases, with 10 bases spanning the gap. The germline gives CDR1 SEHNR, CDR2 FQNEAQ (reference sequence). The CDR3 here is CASSQQGHTGELFF. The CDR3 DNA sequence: TGTGCCAGCAGCCAGCAGGGGCACACCGGGGAGCTGTTTTTT.

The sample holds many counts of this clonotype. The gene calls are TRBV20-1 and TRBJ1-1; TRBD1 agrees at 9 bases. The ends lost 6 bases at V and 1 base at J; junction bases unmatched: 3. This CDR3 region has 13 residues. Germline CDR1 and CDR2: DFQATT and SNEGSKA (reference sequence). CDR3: CSAKTGGNTEAFF. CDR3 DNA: TGCAGTGCGAAGACAGGGGGGAACACTGAAGCTTTCTTT.

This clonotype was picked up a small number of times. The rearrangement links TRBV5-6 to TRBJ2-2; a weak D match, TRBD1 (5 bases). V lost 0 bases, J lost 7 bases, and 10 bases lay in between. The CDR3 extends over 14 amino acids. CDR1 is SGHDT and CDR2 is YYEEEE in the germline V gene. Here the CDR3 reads CASSLAQGHGELFF. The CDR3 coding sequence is TGTGCCAGCAGCTTGGCGCAGGGCCACGGGGAGCTGTTTTTT.

In nucleotides, the CDR3 is TGTGCCAGCAGCTTGGGTGCGCAGTACAATGAGCAGTTCTTC. This encodes CASSLGAQYNEQFF. The chain combines TRBV5-6 with TRBJ2-1; D uncertain. V shed 0 bases and J shed 4 bases, with 8 bases lying between them. CDR1 is SGHDT, CDR2 YYEEEE, per germline. CDR3 size: 14 residues.

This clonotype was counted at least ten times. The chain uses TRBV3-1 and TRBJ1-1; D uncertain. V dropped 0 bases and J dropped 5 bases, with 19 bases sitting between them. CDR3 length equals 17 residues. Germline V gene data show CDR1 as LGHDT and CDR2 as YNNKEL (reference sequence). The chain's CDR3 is CASSQEGRSTAGTEAFF. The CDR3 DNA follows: TGTGCCAGCAGCCAAGAGGGAAGGTCGACGGCGGGTACTGAAGCTTTCTTT.

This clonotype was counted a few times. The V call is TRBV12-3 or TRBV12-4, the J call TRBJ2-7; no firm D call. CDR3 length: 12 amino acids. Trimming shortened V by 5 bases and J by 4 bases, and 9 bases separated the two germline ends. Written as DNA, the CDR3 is TGTGCCAGCAGTAGGGCCGGTTACGAGCAGTACTTC. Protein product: CASSRAGYEQYF.

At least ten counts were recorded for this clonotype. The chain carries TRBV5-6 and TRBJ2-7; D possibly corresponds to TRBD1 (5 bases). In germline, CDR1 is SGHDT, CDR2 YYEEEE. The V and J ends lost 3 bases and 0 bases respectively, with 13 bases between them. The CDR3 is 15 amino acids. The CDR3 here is CASSSRDSASYEQYF. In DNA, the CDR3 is TGTGCCAGCAGCTCCCGAGACAGTGCCTCCTACGAGCAGTACTTC.

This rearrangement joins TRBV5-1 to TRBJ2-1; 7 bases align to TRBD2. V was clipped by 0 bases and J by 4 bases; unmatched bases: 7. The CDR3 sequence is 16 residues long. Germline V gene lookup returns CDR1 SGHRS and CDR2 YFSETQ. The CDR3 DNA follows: TGCGCCAGCAGCTTGGTAACCAGCGGGGATTACAATGAGCAGTTCTTC. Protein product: CASSLVTSGDYNEQFF. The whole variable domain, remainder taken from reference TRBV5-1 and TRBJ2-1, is KAGVTQTPRYLIKTRGQQVTLSCSPISGHRSVSWYQQTPGQGLQFLFEYFSETQRNKGNFPGRFSGRQFSNSRSEMNVSTLELGDSALYLCASSLVTSGDYNEQFFGPGTRLTVL.

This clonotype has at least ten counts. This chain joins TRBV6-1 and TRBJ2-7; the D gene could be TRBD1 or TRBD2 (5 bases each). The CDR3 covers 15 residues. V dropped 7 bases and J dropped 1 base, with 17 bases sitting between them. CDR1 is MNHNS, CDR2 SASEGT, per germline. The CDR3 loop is CASITGPDTSYEQYF. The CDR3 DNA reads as TGTGCCAGCATTACGGGGCCAGATACATCCTACGAGCAGTACTTC.

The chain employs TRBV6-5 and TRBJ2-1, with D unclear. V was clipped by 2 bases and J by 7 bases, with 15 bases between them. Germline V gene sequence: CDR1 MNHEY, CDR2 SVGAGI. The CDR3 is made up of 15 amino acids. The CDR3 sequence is CASSYLDTLFNEQFF. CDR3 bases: TGTGCCAGCAGTTACCTCGACACCCTCTTTAATGAGCAGTTCTTC.

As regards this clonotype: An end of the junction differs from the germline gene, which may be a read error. The CDR3 DNA is TGTGCCGGCAGTTATTTGGGGAATGAGCAGTTCTTC. It translates to CAGSYLGNEQFF. The genes are TRBV27 and TRBJ2-1, with D hard to call. The CDR3 sequence is 12 residues long. Germline V lookup: CDR1 MNHEY, CDR2 SMNVEV (reference sequence).

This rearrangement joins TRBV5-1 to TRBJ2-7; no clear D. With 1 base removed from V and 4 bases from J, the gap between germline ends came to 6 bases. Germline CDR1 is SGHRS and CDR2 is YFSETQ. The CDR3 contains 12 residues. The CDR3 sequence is CASSLHEYEQYF. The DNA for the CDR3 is TGCGCCAGCAGCTTGCATGAATACGAGCAGTACTTC.

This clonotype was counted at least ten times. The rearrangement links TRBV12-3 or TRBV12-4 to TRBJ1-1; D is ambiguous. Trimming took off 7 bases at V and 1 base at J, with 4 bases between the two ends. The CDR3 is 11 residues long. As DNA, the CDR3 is TGTGCCAGCAAAACGAACACTGAAGCTTTCTTT. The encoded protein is CASKTNTEAFF.

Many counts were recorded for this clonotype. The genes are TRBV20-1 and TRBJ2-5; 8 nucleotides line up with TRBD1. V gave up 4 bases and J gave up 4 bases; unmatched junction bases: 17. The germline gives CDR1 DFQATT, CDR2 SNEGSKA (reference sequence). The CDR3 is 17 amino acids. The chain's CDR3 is CSANNQIQGDIGETQYF. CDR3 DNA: TGCAGTGCTAACAACCAGATACAGGGGGATATTGGAGAGACCCAGTACTTC.

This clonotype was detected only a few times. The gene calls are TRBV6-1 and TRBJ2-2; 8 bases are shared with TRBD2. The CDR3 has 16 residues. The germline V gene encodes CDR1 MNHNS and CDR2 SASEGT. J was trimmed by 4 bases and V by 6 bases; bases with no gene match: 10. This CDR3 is CASSNSGDQTTGELFF. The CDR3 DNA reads TGTGCCAGCAGCAATAGCGGGGACCAAACCACCGGGGAGCTGTTTTTT.

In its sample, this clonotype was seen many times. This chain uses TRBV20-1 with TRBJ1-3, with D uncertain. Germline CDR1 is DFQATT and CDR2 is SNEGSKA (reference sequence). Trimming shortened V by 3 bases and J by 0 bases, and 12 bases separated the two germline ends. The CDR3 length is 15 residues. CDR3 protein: CSARARLLSGNTIYF. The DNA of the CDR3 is TGCAGTGCTAGGGCCAGACTTCTCTCTGGAAACACCATATATTTT.

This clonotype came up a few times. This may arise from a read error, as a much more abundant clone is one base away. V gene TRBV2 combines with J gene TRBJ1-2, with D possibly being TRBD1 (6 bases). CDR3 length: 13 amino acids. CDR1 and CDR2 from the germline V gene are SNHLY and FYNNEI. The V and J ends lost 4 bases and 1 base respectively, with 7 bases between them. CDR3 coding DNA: TGTGCCAGCAGTGGGACAGATAACTATGGCTACACCTTC. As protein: CASSGTDNYGYTF.

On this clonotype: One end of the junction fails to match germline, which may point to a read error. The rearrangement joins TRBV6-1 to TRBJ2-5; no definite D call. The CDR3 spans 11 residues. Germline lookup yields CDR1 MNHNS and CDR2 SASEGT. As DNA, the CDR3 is TGTGCCAGCAGGGAAGGGTATTTTCGGTACTTC. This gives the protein CASREGYFRYF.